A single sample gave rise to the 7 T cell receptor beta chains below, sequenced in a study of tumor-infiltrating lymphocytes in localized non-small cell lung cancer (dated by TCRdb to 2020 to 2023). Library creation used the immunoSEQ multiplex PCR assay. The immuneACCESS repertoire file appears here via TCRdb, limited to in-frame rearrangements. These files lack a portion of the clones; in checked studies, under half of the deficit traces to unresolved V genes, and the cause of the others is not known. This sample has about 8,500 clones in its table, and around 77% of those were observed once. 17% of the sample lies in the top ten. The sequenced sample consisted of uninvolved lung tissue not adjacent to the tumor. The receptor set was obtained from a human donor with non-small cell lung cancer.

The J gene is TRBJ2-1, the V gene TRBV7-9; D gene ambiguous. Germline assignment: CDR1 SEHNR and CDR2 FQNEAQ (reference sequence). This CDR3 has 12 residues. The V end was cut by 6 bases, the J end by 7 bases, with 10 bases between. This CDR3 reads CASSYDWNEQFF. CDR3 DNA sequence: TGTGCCAGCAGTTACGATTGGAATGAGCAGTTCTTC.

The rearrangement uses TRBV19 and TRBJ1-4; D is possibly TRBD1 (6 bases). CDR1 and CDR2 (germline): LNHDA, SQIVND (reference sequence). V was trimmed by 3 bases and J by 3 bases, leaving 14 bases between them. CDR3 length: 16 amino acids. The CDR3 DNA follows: TGTGCCAGTAGTATTAAAGGGGGAGGACCTAATGAAAAACTGTTTTTT. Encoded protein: CASSIKGGGPNEKLFF. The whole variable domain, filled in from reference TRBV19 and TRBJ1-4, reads DGGITQSPKYLFRKEGQNVTLSCEQNLNHDAMYWYRQDPGQGLRLIYYSQIVNDFQKGDIAEGYSVSREKKESFPLTVTSAQKNPTAFYLCASSIKGGGPNEKLFFGSGTQLSVL.

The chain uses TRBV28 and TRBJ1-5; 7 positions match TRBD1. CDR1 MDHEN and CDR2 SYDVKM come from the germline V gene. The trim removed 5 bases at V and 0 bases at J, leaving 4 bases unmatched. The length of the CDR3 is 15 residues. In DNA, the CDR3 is TGTGCCAGCAGTAACCAGGGGGGTAGCAATCAGCCCCAGCATTTT. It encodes CASSNQGGSNQPQHF.

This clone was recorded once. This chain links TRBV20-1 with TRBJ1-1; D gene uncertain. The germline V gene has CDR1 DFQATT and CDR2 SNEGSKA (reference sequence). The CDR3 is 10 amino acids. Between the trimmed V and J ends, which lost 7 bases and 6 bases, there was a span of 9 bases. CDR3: CSVGAPEAFF. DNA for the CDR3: TGCAGTGTAGGAGCACCTGAAGCTTTCTTT.

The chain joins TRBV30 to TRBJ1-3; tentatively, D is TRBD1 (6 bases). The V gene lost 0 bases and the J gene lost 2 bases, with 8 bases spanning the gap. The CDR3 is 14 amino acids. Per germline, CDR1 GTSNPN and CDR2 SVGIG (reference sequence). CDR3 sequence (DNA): TGTGCCTGGAGTGTACAGGGAGCTGGAAACACCATATATTTT. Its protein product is CAWSVQGAGNTIYF.

The CDR3 sequence is CASSSTVNYGYTF. CDR3 bases: TGTGCCAGTAGTTCCACAGTTAACTATGGCTACACCTTC. V gene TRBV19 combines with J gene TRBJ1-2, with D unclear. Germline V lookup: CDR1 LNHDA, CDR2 SQIVND (reference sequence). V was cut by 5 bases and J by 1 base, with 8 bases left in between. This CDR3 region has 13 residues.

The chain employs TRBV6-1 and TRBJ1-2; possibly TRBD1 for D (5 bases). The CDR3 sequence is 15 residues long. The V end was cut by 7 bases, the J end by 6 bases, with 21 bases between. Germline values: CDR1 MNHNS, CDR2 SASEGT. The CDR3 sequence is CASIPGRGFSDGYTF. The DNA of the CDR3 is TGTGCCAGCATTCCCGGTAGGGGATTTTCCGATGGCTACACCTTC.